A selection of T cell receptor beta chains follows, all from one sample in a study of control samples from healthy donors and cancer patients. The assay was immunoSEQ multiplex PCR, and TCRdb's table has in-frame clones only and misses some. The repertoire has 170,000 or so clones, about 91% of them found once; the top ten carry 2%. Material: blood. The source is a woman between 40 and 55 years old in good health. CDR3s include the opening cysteine and the closing phenylalanine or tryptophan. D genes are given only for firm matches. Some rows mark clone size as missing; the rest say once, few, many or name a class of expanded clone.

j_call d_call v_call clone_size cdr3_nt cdr3_aa
TRBJ1-6 . TRBV5-1 . TGCGCCAGCAGCTTGATTGGGACGGAAAATTCACCCCTCCACTTT CASSLIGTENSPLHF
TRBJ1-2 . TRBV10-2 . TGCGCCAGCAGTGACGGAATTAACTATGGCTACACCTTC CASSDGINYGYTF
TRBJ1-2 . TRBV7-8 . TGTGCCAGCAGCTTAGCGCTAAGTGGCTACACCTTC CASSLALSGYTF
TRBJ1-1 . TRBV18 . TGTGCCAGCTCATCGTACACTGAAGCTTTCTTT CASSSYTEAFF
TRBJ1-1 . TRBV5-6 . TGTGCCAGCAGCTGGACAGCCAACACTGAAGCTTTCTTT CASSWTANTEAFF
TRBJ1-6 . TRBV27 . TGTGCCAGTGGGAGGGGGGGCCTTAATTCACCCCTCCACTTT CASGRGGLNSPLHF
TRBJ2-7 TRBD2 TRBV6-5 . TGTGCCAGCAGTATAGCGGGGGGGCCGAACGAGCAGTACTTC CASSIAGGPNEQYF
TRBJ1-1 . TRBV15 few TGTGCCACCAGTCCCTTACTGGGAACAAGTGAAGCTTTCTTT CATSPLLGTSEAFF
TRBJ2-2 TRBD1 TRBV5-1 . TGCGCCAGCAGCGTAGACAGGGGGTACGGGGAGCTGTTTTTT CASSVDRGYGELFF
TRBJ2-1 . TRBV7-2 . TGTGCCAGCAGCTTTCGGACTTACTACAATGAGCAGTTCTTC CASSFRTYYNEQFF
TRBJ1-6 TRBD1 TRBV4-2 . TGTGCCAGCAGCCCGTCGACAGGGAGCCCTAATTCACCCCTCCACTTT CASSPSTGSPNSPLHF
TRBJ2-5 . TRBV27 . TGTGCCAGCAGTGTCTACGCCTCTTGGGAGACCCAGTACTTC CASSVYASWETQYF
TRBJ2-4 . TRBV28 once TGTGCCAGCAGTTTAGGGGACATTCAGTACTTC CASSLGDIQYF
TRBJ2-2 . TRBV12-3/TRBV12-4 . TGTGCCAGCAGTTTTCGGAACACCGGGGAGCTGTTTTTT CASSFRNTGELFF
TRBJ2-3 TRBD2 TRBV4-2 . TGTGCCAGCAGCCAAGCATTAGCTAGCGGGGGGCGGAGCACAGATACGCAGTATTTT CASSQALASGGRSTDTQYF
TRBJ1-5 TRBD1 TRBV28 . TGTGCCAGCACCCTCTTCCGGGACAGGGGGCAGCCCCAGCATTTT CASTLFRDRGQPQHF
TRBJ2-5 . TRBV24-1 . TGTGCCACCAGCGAAGGGTTGGTACGGGGTTCAGAGACCCAGTACTTC CATSEGLVRGSETQYF
TRBJ1-2 TRBD1 TRBV5-1 once TGCGCCAGCAGCCTCGGACAGGACCCCTTCTATGGCTACACCTTC CASSLGQDPFYGYTF
TRBJ1-5 . TRBV11-2 . TGTGCCAGCAGCTCAGGGCAGTTCAATCAGCCCCAGCATTTT CASSSGQFNQPQHF
TRBJ2-5 TRBD2 TRBV7-2 . TGTGCCAGCAGCTCCCGTACGATGGTAGCGGGGCAAGAGACCCAGTACTTC CASSSRTMVAGQETQYF
TRBJ2-2 . TRBV7-2 . TGTGCCAGCAGCTTATTGGCGGGGTTAACGACCGGGGAGCTGTTTTTT CASSLLAGLTTGELFF
TRBJ1-5 . TRBV27 . TGTGCCAGCAGTTTATTTTTGTCGTGGAATCAGCCCCAGCATTTT CASSLFLSWNQPQHF
TRBJ1-4 TRBD1 TRBV9 . TGTGCCAGCAGCGGGGGGGACAGGGTTAATGAAAAACTGTTTTTT CASSGGDRVNEKLFF
TRBJ2-7 . TRBV27 . TGTGCCAGCAGCCCTACGGACAGCGACCTCTACGAGCAGTACTTC CASSPTDSDLYEQYF
TRBJ2-5 TRBD2 TRBV15 . TGTGCCACCAGCGGCCTCCTTACTAGCGGGGAGGAGACCCAGTACTTC CATSGLLTSGEETQYF
TRBJ2-7 TRBD1 TRBV5-1 . TGCGCCAGCAGCTTGGGGACAGGGAACTACGAGCAGTACTTC CASSLGTGNYEQYF
TRBJ1-2 . TRBV5-6 . TGTGCCAGCAGGGAGGGTGCTGCAGCCAACTATGGCTACACCTTC CASREGAAANYGYTF
TRBJ1-1 . TRBV15 . TGTGCCACCAGCAGAGATCGGGGAGGAGTTGGCACTGAAGCTTTCTTT CATSRDRGGVGTEAFF
TRBJ1-6 . TRBV3-1/TRBV3-2 . TGTGCCAGCAGCCAAACGACATTCCATTATGATAATTCACCCCTCCACTTT CASSQTTFHYDNSPLHF
TRBJ2-2 . TRBV27 . TGTGCCAGCAGTTTAGGCGTCGTGGGACGGGGATACGTGGGTACGAACACCGGGGAGCTGTTTTTT CASSLGVVGRGYVGTNTGELFF
TRBJ2-7 TRBD2 TRBV18 . TGTGCCAGCTCACCACCGTCCGGGGGGGAGCAGTACTTC CASSPPSGGEQYF
TRBJ2-2 TRBD2 TRBV6-5 . TGTGCCAGCAGTTACACCGGGGGGGCCGGGGAGCTGTTTTTT CASSYTGGAGELFF
TRBJ1-2 . TRBV5-6 . TGTGCCAGCAGCCCTCCTAGCCACGCCTATGGCTACACCTTC CASSPPSHAYGYTF
TRBJ2-1 . TRBV13 once TGTGCCAGCAGCCCCCGGCGGGCGAGCTCCTACAATGAGCAGTTCTTC CASSPRRASSYNEQFF
TRBJ2-2 . TRBV19 . TGTGCCAGTAGTATTCCTAGACAAAGGGAGGACACCGGGGAGCTGTTTTTT CASSIPRQREDTGELFF
TRBJ2-7 . TRBV19 . TGTGCCAGTAGTATAGCTGGCATCTCCTACGAGCAGTACTTC CASSIAGISYEQYF
TRBJ2-6 . TRBV5-1 . TGCGCCAGCAGCTTACAGGACCTCTCTGGGGCCAACGTCCTGACTTTC CASSLQDLSGANVLTF
TRBJ1-1 TRBD1 TRBV28 . TGTGCCAGCAGTACCCCGACAGGGGGGTCCACTGAAGCTTTCTTT CASSTPTGGSTEAFF
TRBJ1-2 . TRBV11-2 once TGTGCCAGCAGCTTACAACAGGGTGGGTTTGGCTACACCTTC CASSLQQGGFGYTF
TRBJ2-5 TRBD2 TRBV6-1 . TGTGCCAGCAGTGAACTAGCGGGGGGGCAAGAGACCCAGTACTTC CASSELAGGQETQYF
TRBJ2-5 . TRBV7-6 once TGTGCCAGCACCTCCCTCGACAGAAGCCAAGAGACCCAGTACTTC CASTSLDRSQETQYF
TRBJ2-5 . TRBV2 once TGTGCCAGCTGCACAGGGTTGGAAGAGACCCAGTACTTC CASCTGLEETQYF
TRBJ1-1 . TRBV6-5 . TGTGCCAGCAGTTACTCGGGAGGGGGCACTGAAGCTTTCTTT CASSYSGGGTEAFF
TRBJ1-6 TRBD1 TRBV7-2 . TGTGCCAGCAGCTTAGCTTTACAGGGGACGGGGCGATCACCCCTCCACTTT CASSLALQGTGRSPLHF
TRBJ2-3 TRBD2 TRBV6-6 . TGTGCCAGCAGCCGTCGGGGCGGGGGGCCAACAGATACGCAGTATTTT CASSRRGGGPTDTQYF
TRBJ1-2 TRBD1 TRBV25-1 . TGTGCCAGCAGTGAATACGGGCAGGGGGGAGGCTACACCTTC CASSEYGQGGGYTF
TRBJ1-6 . TRBV12-3/TRBV12-4 . TGTGCCAGCACCAACGCCTTAGGGGTTCCCCTCCACTTT CASTNALGVPLHF
TRBJ2-3 . TRBV12-5 . TGTGCTAGTGGCCCTACGGAGGGGGAAAGCACAGATACGCAGTATTTT CASGPTEGESTDTQYF
TRBJ2-3 TRBD2 TRBV19 . TGTGCCAGTAGTCCTTCCGGGGTGCGGGGGGGCACAGATACGCAGTATTTT CASSPSGVRGGTDTQYF
TRBJ1-6 TRBD1 TRBV27 . TGTGCCAGCAGATACTTCGGGACAGGGGACTTTACTTCACCCCTCCACTTT CASRYFGTGDFTSPLHF
TRBJ1-1 . TRBV2 . TGTGCCAGCAGCCCACTTATTTCCTCGAACACTGAAGCTTTCTTT CASSPLISSNTEAFF
TRBJ1-2 TRBD1 TRBV12-5 . TGTGCTAGTGGTTTGGTACGAGGGGGCAACTATGGCTACACCTTC CASGLVRGGNYGYTF
TRBJ2-2 . TRBV12-3/TRBV12-4 once TGTGCCAGCAGACCCAGTAGCGCCGGGGAGCTGTTTTTT CASRPSSAGELFF
TRBJ2-3 . TRBV11-2 . TGTGCCAGCGGCCAACAGGGTGTTGGCACAGATACGCAGTATTTT CASGQQGVGTDTQYF
TRBJ2-5 . TRBV6-5 . TGTGCCAGCAGTTACTCGAACCAGAAAGAGACCCAGTACTTC CASSYSNQKETQYF
TRBJ1-4 . TRBV2 . TGTGCCAGCAGTTTCCACAGCGGTCAGGGACTTAGTTTGGGTGAAAAACTGTTTTTT CASSFHSGQGLSLGEKLFF
TRBJ2-5 . TRBV6-5 . TGTGCCAGCAAGGAGACAGGTGCCCAAGAGACCCAGTACTTC CASKETGAQETQYF